This TCR beta chain was retrieved from a study of control samples from healthy donors and cancer patients. Here immunoSEQ multiplex PCR was the method, and the copy in TCRdb shows in-frame clones only, minus some. The table has roughly 130,000 clones, about 93% seen once. The source is a man aged 18-30 years in good health. The specimen was blood.

The DNA of the CDR3 is TGCAGCGTTGTACCGAGCGGGAGGGCTTTGACAGATACGCAGTATTTT. Translating it yields CSVVPSGRALTDTQYF. The rearrangement joins TRBV29-1 to TRBJ2-3, with 10 bases matching TRBD2. V lost 4 bases, J lost 3 bases, and 10 bases stayed unmatched. This CDR3 has 16 residues. The germline CDR1 and CDR2 sequences are SQVTM and ANQGSEA.